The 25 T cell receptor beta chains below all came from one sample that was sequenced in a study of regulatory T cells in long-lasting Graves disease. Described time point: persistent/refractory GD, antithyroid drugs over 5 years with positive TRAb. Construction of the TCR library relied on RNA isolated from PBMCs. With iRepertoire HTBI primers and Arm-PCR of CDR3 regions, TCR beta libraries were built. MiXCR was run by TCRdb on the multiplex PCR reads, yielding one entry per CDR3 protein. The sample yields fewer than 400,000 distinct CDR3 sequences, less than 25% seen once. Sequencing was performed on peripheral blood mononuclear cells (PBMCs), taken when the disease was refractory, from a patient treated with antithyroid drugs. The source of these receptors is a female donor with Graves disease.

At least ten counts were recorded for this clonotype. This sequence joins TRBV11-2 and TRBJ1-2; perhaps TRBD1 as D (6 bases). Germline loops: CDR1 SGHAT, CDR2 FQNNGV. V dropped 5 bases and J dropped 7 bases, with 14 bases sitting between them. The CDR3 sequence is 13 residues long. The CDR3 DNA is TGTGCCAGCAGCGGGGACACTTACGGTGGCTACACCTTC. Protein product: CASSGDTYGGYTF.

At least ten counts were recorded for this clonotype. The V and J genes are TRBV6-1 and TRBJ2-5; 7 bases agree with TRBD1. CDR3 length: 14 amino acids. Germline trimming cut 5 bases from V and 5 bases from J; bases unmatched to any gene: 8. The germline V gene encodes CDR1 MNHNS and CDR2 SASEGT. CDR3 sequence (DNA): TGTGCCAGCAGTCCTACGGGGACAGCTGAGACCCAGTACTTC. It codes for CASSPTGTAETQYF.

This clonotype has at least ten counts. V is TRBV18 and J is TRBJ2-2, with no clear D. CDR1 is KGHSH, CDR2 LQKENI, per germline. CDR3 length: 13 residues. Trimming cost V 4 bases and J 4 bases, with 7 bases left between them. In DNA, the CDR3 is TGTGCCAGCTCACGCCTGCGCACCGGGGAGCTGTTTTTT. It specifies CASSRLRTGELFF.

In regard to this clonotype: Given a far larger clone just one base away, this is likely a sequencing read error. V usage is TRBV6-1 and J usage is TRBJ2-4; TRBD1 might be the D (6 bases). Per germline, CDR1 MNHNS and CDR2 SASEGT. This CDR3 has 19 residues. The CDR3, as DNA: TGTGCCATCAGTGAGGGCAGGGGCTTCGAGAATCAAGGCAAAGACATTCAGTACTTC. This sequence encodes CAISEGRGFENQGKDIQYF.

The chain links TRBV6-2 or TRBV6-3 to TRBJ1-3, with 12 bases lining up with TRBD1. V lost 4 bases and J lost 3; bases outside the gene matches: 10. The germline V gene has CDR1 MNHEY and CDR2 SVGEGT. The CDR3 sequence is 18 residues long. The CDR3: CASSSVPGQGAGGNTIYF. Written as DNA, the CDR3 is TGTGCCAGCAGTTCCGTACCGGGACAGGGGGCGGGTGGAAACACCATATATTTT.

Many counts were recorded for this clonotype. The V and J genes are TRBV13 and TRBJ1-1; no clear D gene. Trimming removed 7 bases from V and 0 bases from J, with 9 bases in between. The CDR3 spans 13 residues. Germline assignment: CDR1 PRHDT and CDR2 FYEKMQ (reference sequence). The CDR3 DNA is TGTGCCAGCACGTCGCCGATGAACACTGAAGCTTTCTTT. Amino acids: CASTSPMNTEAFF.

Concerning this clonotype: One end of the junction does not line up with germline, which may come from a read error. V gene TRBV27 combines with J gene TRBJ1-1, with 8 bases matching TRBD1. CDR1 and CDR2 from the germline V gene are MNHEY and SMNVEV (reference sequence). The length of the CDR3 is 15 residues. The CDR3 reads CANSLSGTGVTEAFF. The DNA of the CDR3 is TGTGCCAACAGTTTATCAGGGACAGGTGTGACTGAAGCTTTCTTT.

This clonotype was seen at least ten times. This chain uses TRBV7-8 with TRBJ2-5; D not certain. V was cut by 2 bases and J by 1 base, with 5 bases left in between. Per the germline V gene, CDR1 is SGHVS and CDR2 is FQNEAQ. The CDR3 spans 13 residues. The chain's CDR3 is CASSLHGQETQYF. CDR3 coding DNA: TGTGCCAGCAGCTTACACGGCCAAGAGACCCAGTACTTC. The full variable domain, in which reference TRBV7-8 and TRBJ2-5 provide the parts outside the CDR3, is GAGVSQSPRYKVAKRGQDVALRCDPISGHVSLFWYQQALGQGPEFLTYFQNEAQLDKSGLPSDRFFAERPEGSVSTLKIQRTQQEDSAVYLCASSLHGQETQYFGPGTRLLVL.

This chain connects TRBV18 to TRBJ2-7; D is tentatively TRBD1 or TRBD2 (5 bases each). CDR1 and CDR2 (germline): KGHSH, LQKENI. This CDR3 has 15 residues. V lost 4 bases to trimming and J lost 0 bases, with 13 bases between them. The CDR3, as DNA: TGTGCCAGCTCACAGACGAGGGACGGCTCCTACGAGCAGTACTTC. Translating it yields CASSQTRDGSYEQYF.

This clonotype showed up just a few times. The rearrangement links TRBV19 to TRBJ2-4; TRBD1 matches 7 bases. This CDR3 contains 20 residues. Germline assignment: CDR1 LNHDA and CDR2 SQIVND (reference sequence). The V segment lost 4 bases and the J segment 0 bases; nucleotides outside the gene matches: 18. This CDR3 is CASSRWQGDVSSIAKNIQYF. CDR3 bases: TGTGCCAGTAGTAGATGGCAGGGGGACGTCAGCTCTATAGCCAAAAACATTCAGTACTTC.

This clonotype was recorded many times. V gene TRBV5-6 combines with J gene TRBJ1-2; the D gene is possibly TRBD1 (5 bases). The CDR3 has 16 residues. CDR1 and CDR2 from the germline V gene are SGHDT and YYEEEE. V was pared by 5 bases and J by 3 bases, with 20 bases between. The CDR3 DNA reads TGTGCCAGCAGTTCAATTAGGAGGGGCCAAGACTATGGCTACACCTTC. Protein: CASSSIRRGQDYGYTF. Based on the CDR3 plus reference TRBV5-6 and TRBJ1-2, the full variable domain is DAGVTQSPTHLIKTRGQQVTLRCSPKSGHDTVSWYQQALGQGPQFIFQYYEEEERQRGNFPDRFSGHQFPNYSSELNVNALLLGDSALYLCASSSIRRGQDYGYTFGSGTRLTVV.

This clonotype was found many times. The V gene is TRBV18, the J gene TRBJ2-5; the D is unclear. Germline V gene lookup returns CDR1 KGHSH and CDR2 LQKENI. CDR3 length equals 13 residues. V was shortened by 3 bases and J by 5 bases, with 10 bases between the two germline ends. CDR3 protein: CASSPLLGETQYF. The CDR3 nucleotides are TGTGCCAGCTCACCTCTCTTGGGGGAGACCCAGTACTTC.

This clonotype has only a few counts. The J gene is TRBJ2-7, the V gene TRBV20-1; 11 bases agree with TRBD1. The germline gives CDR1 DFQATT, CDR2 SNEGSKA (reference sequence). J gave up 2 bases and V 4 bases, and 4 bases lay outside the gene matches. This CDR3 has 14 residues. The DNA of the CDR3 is TGCAGTGCTATCCCGGGACAGGGGGCCTACGAGCAGTACTTC. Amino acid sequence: CSAIPGQGAYEQYF.

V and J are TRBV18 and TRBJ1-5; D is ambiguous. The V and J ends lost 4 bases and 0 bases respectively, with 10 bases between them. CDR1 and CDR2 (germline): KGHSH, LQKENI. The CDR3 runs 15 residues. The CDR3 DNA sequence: TGTGCCAGCTCACAACAAGGTGGTAGCAATCAGCCCCAGCATTTT. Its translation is CASSQQGGSNQPQHF.

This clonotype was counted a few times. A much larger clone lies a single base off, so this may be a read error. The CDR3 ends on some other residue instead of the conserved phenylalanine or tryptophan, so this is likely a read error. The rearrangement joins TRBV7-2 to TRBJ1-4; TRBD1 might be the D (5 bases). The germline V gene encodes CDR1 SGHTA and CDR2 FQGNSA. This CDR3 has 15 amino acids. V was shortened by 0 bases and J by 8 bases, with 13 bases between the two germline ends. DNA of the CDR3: TGTGCCAGCAGCTTAGCCTTGGGGCCCTCGGAAAAACTGTTTCTT. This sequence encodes CASSLALGPSEKLFL.

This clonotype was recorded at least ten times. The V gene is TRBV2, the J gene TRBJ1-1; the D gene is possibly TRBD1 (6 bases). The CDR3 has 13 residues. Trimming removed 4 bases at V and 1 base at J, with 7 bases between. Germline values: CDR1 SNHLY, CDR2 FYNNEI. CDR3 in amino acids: CASSGQANTEAFF. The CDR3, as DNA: TGTGCCAGCAGTGGACAGGCGAACACTGAAGCTTTCTTT.

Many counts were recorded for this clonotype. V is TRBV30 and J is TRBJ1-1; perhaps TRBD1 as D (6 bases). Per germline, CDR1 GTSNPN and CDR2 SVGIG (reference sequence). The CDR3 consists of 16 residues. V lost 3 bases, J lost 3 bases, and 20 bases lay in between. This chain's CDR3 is CAWSATGPLRDTEAFF. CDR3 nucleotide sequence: TGTGCCTGGAGCGCTACAGGGCCACTGCGGGACACTGAAGCTTTCTTT.

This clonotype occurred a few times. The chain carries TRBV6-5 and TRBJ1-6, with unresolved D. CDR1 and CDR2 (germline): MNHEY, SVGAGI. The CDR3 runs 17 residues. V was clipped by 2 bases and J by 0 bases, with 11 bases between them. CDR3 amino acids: CASSYGIEGSYNSPLHF. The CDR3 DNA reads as TGTGCCAGCAGTTACGGGATCGAGGGCTCCTATAATTCACCCCTCCACTTT.

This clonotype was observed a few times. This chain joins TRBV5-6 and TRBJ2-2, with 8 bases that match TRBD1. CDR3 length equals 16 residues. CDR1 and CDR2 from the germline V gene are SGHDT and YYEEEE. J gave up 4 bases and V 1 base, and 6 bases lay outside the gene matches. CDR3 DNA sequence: TGTGCCAGCAGCTTGTCGAGACAGGGGCCCACCGGGGAGCTGTTTTTT. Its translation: CASSLSRQGPTGELFF. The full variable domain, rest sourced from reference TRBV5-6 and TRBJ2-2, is DAGVTQSPTHLIKTRGQQVTLRCSPKSGHDTVSWYQQALGQGPQFIFQYYEEEERQRGNFPDRFSGHQFPNYSSELNVNALLLGDSALYLCASSLSRQGPTGELFFGEGSRLTVL.

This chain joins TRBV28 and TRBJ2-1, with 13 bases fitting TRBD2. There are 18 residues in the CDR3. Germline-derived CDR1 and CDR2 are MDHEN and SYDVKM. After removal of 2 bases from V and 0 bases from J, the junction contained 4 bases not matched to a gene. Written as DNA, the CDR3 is TGTGCCAGCAGTTTACCCAGGACTAGCGGGAGCTCCTACAATGAGCAGTTCTTC. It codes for CASSLPRTSGSSYNEQFF.

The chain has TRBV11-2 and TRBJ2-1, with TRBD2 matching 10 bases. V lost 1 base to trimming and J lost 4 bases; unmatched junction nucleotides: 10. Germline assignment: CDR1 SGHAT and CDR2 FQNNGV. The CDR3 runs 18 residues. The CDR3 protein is CASSLGHRLAGVYNEQFF. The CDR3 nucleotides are TGTGCCAGCAGCTTAGGTCATCGTCTAGCGGGAGTGTACAATGAGCAGTTCTTC.

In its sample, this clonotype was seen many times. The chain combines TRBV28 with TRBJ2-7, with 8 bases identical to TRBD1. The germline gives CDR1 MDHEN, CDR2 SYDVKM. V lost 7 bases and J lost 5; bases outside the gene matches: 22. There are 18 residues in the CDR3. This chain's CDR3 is CASISPPLRTGLRHEQYF. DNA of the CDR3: TGTGCCAGCATTTCCCCCCCACTTAGGACAGGGTTACGCCACGAGCAGTACTTC.

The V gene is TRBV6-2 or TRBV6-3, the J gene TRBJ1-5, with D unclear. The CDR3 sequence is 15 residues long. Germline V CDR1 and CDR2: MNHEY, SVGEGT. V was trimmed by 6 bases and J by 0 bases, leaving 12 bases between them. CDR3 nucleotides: TGTGCCAGCAGCTTTGACATGAATAGCAATCAGCCCCAGCATTTT. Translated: CASSFDMNSNQPQHF.

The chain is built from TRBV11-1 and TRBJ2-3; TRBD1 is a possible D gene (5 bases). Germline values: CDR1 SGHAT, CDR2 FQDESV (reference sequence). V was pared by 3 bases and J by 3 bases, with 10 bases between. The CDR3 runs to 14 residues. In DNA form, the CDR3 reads TGTGCCAGCAGCTTCCGACAGTCTACAGATACGCAGTATTTT. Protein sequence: CASSFRQSTDTQYF.

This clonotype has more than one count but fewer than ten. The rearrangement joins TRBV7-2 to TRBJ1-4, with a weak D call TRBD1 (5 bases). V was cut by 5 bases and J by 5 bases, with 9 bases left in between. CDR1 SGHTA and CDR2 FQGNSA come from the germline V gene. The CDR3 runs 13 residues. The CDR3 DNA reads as TGTGCCAGCAGCCGAGGACAAAATGAAAAACTGTTTTTT. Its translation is CASSRGQNEKLFF.